This entry lists 10 T cell receptor beta chains sequenced from one sample in a study of regulatory T cells in long-lasting Graves disease. Investigators prepared the TCR beta libraries by applying iRepertoire HTBI primers and Arm-PCR of CDR3 regions. TCRdb passed the multiplex PCR reads through MiXCR, listing each CDR3 protein once. The data show more than 350,000 distinct CDR3 sequences, 21% seen once. Regarding time point: persistent/refractory GD, antithyroid drugs over 5 years with positive TRAb. From RNA extracted from PBMCs, the TCR library was made. The specimen comprised peripheral blood mononuclear cells (PBMCs), sampled when the disease was refractory, from a patient treated with antithyroid drugs. These receptors were taken from a female donor with Graves disease.

There are a few counts of this clonotype. It is likely a read error, because the conserved phenylalanine at the end of the CDR3 is missing. V is TRBV15 and J is TRBJ2-5; D ambiguous. This CDR3 is 14 amino acids long. V was cut by 0 bases and J by 7 bases, with 12 bases left in between. Germline V lookup: CDR1 LNHNV, CDR2 YYDKDF (reference sequence). The CDR3 region is CATSRDGGLGTQYL. The CDR3 DNA reads TGTGCCACCAGCAGAGACGGTGGGTTAGGGACCCAGTACCTC.

In its sample, this clonotype was seen many times. CDR3 nucleotide sequence: TGTGCCAGCAGTTTTTTGGGTTCTGGGGCCAACGTCCTGACTTTC. It encodes CASSFLGSGANVLTF. The chain joins TRBV12-3 or TRBV12-4 to TRBJ2-6; no clear D. This CDR3 spans 15 amino acids. V lost 3 bases to trimming and J lost 1 base, with 7 bases between them.

This clonotype was seen repeatedly, ten times or more. The chain uses TRBV6-5 and TRBJ1-2; the D is unclear. CDR1 is MNHEY and CDR2 is SVGAGI in the germline V gene. The CDR3 has 15 residues. Trimming took off 2 bases at V and 4 bases at J, with 14 bases between the two ends. The CDR3 DNA is TGTGCCAGCAGTTACGATCGGGCTACGATCTATGGCTACACCTTC. Its protein product is CASSYDRATIYGYTF.

This clonotype was detected ten times or more. The gene calls are TRBV2 and TRBJ1-1; D gene uncertain. Looked up from germline, CDR1 is SNHLY and CDR2 is FYNNEI. V was cut by 6 bases and J by 1 base, with 3 bases left in between. The CDR3 covers 11 residues. DNA of the CDR3: TGTGCCAGCAGACAGAACACTGAAGCTTTCTTT. It specifies CASRQNTEAFF.

Remarks on this clonotype: At one end, the junction sequence differs from germline, possibly due to a read error. J is TRBJ1-1 and V is TRBV9; D remains unclear. The V gene's germline CDR1 is SGDLS and CDR2 YYNGEE. The CDR3 runs 14 residues. CDR3 sequence reads: CVSSAVVRDTEAFF. The DNA for the CDR3 is TGTGTCAGCAGCGCCGTCGTAAGGGATACTGAAGCTTTCTTT.

This clonotype was detected ten times or more. V and J are TRBV28 and TRBJ2-7, with a weak D call TRBD1 (6 bases). CDR3 length: 15 residues. The germline CDR1 and CDR2 sequences are MDHEN and SYDVKM. V lost 5 bases to trimming and J lost 7 bases, with 21 bases between them. CDR3 coding DNA: TGTGCCAGCAGTAACCCGGGACAAATAAAGAGGGAGCAGTACTTC. Translated, it gives CASSNPGQIKREQYF.

This clonotype has a count of ten or more. Relative to the germline gene, one junction end is altered; a read error may explain this. The chain combines TRBV7-7 with TRBJ2-7; 9 nucleotides align to TRBD2. This CDR3 region has 15 residues. Germline V gives CDR1 SSHAT, CDR2 FNYEAQ (reference sequence). Here the CDR3 DNA reads TGTGCTAGCAGCCTCACTAGCGGGCCCTCCTACGAGCAGTACTTC. Protein sequence: CASSLTSGPSYEQYF.

In the case of this clonotype: A read error may explain this, as a much larger clone is one base away. This is likely a read error, given that the CDR3 carries no conserved phenylalanine or tryptophan at its end. In DNA form, the CDR3 reads TGTGCCAGCAGCTCGTGGGTGAACACTGAAGCTTTCCTT. It codes for CASSSWVNTEAFL. This sequence joins TRBV12-3 or TRBV12-4 and TRBJ1-1; D gene ambiguous. With 6 bases removed from V and 0 bases from J, the gap between germline ends came to 8 bases. CDR3 size: 13 residues.

This clonotype was seen only a few times. This chain uses TRBV20-1 with TRBJ1-5; TRBD1 matches 8 bases. The CDR3 consists of 14 residues. V dropped 3 bases and J dropped 5; count of bases not matched to a gene: 6. CDR1 is DFQATT, CDR2 SNEGSKA, per germline (reference sequence). CDR3 protein: CSASRGQVDQPQHF. The CDR3 region has the DNA TGCAGTGCTAGCAGGGGACAGGTCGATCAGCCCCAGCATTTT.

This clonotype was seen at least ten times. The chain employs TRBV18 and TRBJ1-4; 7 nucleotides agree with TRBD1. J lost 8 bases, V lost 0 bases, and 6 bases had no gene match. Germline assignment: CDR1 KGHSH and CDR2 LQKENI. The CDR3 runs to 15 residues. CDR3 DNA: TGTGCCAGCTCACCACCCGACAGGGACGGGGAAAAACTGTTTTTT. This codes for CASSPPDRDGEKLFF. Combining the CDR3 with reference TRBV18 and TRBJ1-4 gives the whole variable domain NAGVMQNPRHLVRRRGQEARLRCSPMKGHSHVYWYRQLPEEGLKFMVYLQKENIIDESGMPKERFSAEFPKEGPSILRIQQVVRGDSAAYFCASSPPDRDGEKLFFGSGTQLSVL.